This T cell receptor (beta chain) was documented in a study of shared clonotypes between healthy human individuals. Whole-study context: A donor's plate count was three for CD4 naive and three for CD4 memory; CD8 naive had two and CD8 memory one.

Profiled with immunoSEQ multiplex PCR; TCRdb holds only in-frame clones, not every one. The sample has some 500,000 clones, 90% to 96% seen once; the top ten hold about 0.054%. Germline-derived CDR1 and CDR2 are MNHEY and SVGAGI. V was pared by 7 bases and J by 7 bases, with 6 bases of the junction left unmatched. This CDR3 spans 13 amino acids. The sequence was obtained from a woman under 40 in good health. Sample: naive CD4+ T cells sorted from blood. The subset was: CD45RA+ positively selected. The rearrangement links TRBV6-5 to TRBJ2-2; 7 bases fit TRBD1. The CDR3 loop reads CASTQGVYGELFF. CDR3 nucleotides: TGTGCCAGCACCCAGGGGGTGTACGGGGAGCTGTTTTTT.